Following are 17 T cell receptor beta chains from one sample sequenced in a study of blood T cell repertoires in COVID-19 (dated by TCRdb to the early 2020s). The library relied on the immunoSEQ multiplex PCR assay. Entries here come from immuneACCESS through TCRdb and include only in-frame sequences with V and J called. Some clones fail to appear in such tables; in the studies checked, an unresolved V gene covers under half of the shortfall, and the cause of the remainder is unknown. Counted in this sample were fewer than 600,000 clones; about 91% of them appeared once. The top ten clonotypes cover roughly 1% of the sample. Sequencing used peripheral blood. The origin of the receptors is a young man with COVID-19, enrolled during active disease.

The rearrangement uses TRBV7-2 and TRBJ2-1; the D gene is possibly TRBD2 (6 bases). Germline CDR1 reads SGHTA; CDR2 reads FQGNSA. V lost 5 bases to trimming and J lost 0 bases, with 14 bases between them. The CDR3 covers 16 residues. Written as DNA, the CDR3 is TGTGCCAGCAGCCCACTCGGGGGATTCTCCTACAATGAGCAGTTCTTC. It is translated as CASSPLGGFSYNEQFF.

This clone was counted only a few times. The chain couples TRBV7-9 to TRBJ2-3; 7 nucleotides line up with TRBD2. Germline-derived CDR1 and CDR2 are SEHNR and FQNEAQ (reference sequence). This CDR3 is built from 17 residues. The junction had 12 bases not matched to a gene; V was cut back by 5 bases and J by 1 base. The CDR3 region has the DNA TGTGCCAGCAGCGCAATAAGGGGAGGGGCAGGCACAGATACGCAGTATTTT. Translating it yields CASSAIRGGAGTDTQYF. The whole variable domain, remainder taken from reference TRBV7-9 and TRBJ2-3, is DTGVSQNPRHKITKRGQNVTFRCDPISEHNRLYWYRQTLGQGPEFLTYFQNEAQLEKSRLLSDRFSAERPKGSFSTLEIQRTEQGDSAMYLCASSAIRGGAGTDTQYFGPGTRLTVL.

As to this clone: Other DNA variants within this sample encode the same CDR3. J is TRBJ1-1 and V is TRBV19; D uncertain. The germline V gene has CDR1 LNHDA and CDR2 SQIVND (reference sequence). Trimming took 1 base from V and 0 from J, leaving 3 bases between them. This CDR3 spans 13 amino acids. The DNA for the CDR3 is TGTGCCAGTAGTATAGGAGTGAACACTGAAGCTTTCTTT. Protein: CASSIGVNTEAFF.

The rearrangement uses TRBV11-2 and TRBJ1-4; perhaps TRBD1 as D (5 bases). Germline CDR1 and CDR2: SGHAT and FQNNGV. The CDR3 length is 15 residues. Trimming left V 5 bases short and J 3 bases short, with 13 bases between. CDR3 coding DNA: TGTGCCAGCAGCGTCGTTGGGGGGGCTAATGAAAAACTGTTTTTT. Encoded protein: CASSVVGGANEKLFF.

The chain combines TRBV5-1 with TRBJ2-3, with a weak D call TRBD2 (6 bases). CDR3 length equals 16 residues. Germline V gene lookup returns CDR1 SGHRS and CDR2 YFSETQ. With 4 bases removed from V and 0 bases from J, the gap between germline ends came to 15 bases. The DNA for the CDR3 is TGCGCCAGCAGCCCCGGGACTTCCCCTAGCACAGATACGCAGTATTTT. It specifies CASSPGTSPSTDTQYF.

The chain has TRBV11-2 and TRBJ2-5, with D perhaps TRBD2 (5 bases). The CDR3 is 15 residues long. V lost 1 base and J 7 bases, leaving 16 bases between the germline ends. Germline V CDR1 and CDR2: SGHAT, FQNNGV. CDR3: CASSLAVGFRGTQYF. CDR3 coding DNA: TGTGCCAGCAGCTTAGCGGTCGGGTTTCGGGGGACCCAGTACTTC.

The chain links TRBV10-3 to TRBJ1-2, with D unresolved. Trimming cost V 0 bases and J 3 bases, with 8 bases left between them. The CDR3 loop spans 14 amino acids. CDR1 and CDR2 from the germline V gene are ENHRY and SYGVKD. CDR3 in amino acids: CAISESADYYGYTF. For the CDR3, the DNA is TGTGCCATCAGTGAGTCGGCAGACTACTATGGCTACACCTTC.

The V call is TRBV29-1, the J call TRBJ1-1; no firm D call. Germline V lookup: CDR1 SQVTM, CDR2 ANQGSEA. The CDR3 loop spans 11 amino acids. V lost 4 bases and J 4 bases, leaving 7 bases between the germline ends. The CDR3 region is CSVGEGTEAFF. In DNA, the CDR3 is TGCAGCGTTGGGGAGGGCACTGAAGCTTTCTTT.

In DNA, the CDR3 is TGTGCCAGCAGCTCGGACAGGGGTTTCCACGAGCAGTACTTC. Encoded protein: CASSSDRGFHEQYF. V is TRBV7-8 and J is TRBJ2-7, with 9 bases fitting TRBD1. This CDR3 is built from 14 residues. Trimming at V came to 4 bases and at J to 5 bases, leaving 6 bases not matched to a gene. CDR1 is SGHVS and CDR2 is FQNEAQ in the germline V gene. The full variable domain, with the rest looked up from reference TRBV7-8 and TRBJ2-7, is GAGVSQSPRYKVAKRGQDVALRCDPISGHVSLFWYQQALGQGPEFLTYFQNEAQLDKSGLPSDRFFAERPEGSVSTLKIQRTQQEDSAVYLCASSSDRGFHEQYFGPGTRLTVT.

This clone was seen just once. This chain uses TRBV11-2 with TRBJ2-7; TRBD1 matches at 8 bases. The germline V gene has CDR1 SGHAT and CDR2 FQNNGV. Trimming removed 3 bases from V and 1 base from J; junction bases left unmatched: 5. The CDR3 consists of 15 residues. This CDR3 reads CASSFQGAGSYEQYF. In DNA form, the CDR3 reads TGTGCCAGCAGCTTTCAGGGGGCAGGGTCCTACGAGCAGTACTTC.

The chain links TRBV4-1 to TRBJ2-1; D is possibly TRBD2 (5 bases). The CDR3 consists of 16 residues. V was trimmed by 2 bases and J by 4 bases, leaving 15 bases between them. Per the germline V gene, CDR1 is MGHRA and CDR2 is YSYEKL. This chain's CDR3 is CASSQPTAERYNEQFF. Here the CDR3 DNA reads TGCGCCAGCAGCCAACCCACCGCGGAGCGGTACAATGAGCAGTTCTTC.

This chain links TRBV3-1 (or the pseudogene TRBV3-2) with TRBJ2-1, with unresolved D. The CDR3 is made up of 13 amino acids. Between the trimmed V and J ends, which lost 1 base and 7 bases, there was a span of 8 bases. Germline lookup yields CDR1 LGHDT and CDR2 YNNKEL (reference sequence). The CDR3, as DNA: TGTGCCAGCAGCCAAGCTGTAGTGAATGAGCAGTTCTTC. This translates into CASSQAVVNEQFF.

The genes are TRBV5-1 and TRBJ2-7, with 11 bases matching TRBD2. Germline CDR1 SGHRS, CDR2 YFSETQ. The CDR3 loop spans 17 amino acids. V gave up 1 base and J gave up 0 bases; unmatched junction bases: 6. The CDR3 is CASSLQSGTSGSYEQYF. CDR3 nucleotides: TGCGCCAGCAGCTTGCAGTCCGGGACTAGCGGCTCCTACGAGCAGTACTTC.

The CDR3 region is CASSIGGRALYNEQFF. The CDR3 nucleotides read TGTGCCAGTAGTATAGGCGGGAGGGCCCTTTACAATGAGCAGTTCTTC. V is TRBV19 and J is TRBJ2-1, with 9 bases that match TRBD2. Germline CDR1 LNHDA, CDR2 SQIVND (reference sequence). Losses at the gene ends were 1 base for V and 4 bases for J; bases not matched to a gene: 5. The CDR3 runs to 16 residues.

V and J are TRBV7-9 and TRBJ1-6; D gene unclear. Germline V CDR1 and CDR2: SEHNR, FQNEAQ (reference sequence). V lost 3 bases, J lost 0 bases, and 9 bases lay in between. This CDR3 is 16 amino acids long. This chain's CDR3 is CASSFNGSSYNSPLHF. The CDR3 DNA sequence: TGTGCCAGCAGCTTTAACGGGAGCTCCTATAATTCACCCCTCCACTTT.

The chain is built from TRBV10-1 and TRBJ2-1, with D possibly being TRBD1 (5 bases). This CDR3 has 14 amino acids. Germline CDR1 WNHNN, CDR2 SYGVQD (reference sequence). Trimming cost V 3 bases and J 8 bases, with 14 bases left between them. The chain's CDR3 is CASSDSGSWDEQFF. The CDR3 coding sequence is TGCGCCAGCAGTGACTCAGGGTCCTGGGATGAGCAGTTCTTC.

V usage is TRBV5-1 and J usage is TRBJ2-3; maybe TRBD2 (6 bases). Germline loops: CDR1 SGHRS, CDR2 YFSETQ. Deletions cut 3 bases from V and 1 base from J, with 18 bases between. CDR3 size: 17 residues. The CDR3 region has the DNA TGCGCCAGCAGCTCTCAGCCTGGCGGGGTTGGCACAGATACGCAGTATTTT. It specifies CASSSQPGGVGTDTQYF.